A single sample is the source of the 20 T cell receptor beta chains below, sequenced in a study of shared clonotypes between healthy human individuals. Only in-frame clones appear in the TCRdb table, and some are missing; sequencing was by immunoSEQ multiplex PCR. The data show about 1.5 million clones, 98% seen once. Sequencing was carried out using naive CD4+ T cells sorted from blood. Subset specified: CD45RA+ positively selected. These receptors originate from a man aged 30 to 45 in good health.

The CDR3 DNA follows: TGTGCCAGCTCAGCGGGACTCGGGGAAAAACTGTTTTTT. This sequence encodes CASSAGLGEKLFF. The chain links TRBV18 to TRBJ1-4, with D tentatively TRBD1 (5 bases). V lost 5 bases, J lost 8 bases, and 12 bases lay in between. Germline CDR1 is KGHSH and CDR2 is LQKENI. CDR3 length equals 13 residues.

The chain carries TRBV9 and TRBJ1-5; 7 bases are shared with TRBD1. Germline CDR1 is SGDLS and CDR2 is YYNGEE. The V and J ends lost 3 bases and 2 bases, in that order; junction bases with no gene match: 11. This CDR3 comprises 17 residues. The DNA for the CDR3 is TGTGCCAGCAGCGAGGGGGCTGGTGTTTCTGGCAATCAGCCCCAGCATTTT. This translates into CASSEGAGVSGNQPQHF.

On this clone itself: At one end the junction does not follow the germline gene, possibly because of a read error. Distinct nucleotide sequences in the sample also encode this CDR3. The chain is built from TRBV20-1 and TRBJ2-3; no clear D gene. CDR1 and CDR2 from the germline V gene are DFQATT and SNEGSKA (reference sequence). The CDR3 is made up of 11 amino acids. The CDR3 loop reads CSARDTDTQYF. As DNA, the CDR3 is TGCAGTGCTCGAGACACAGATACGCAGTATTTT.

The rearrangement joins TRBV5-1 to TRBJ1-1, with D perhaps matching TRBD1 (6 bases). The CDR3 runs to 16 residues. Germline CDR1 is SGHRS and CDR2 is YFSETQ. Deletions cut 1 base from V and 1 base from J, with 14 bases between. As DNA, the CDR3 is TGCGCCAGCAGCTTGCCGACAGGAGCTTCGAACACTGAAGCTTTCTTT. Translating it yields CASSLPTGASNTEAFF.

As DNA, the CDR3 is TGTGCCAGCAGGGCCCGGGACAACTCCTACGAGCAGTACTTC. As protein: CASRARDNSYEQYF. V and J are TRBV2 and TRBJ2-7, with D perhaps TRBD1 (6 bases). This CDR3 contains 14 residues. Germline CDR1 reads SNHLY; CDR2 reads FYNNEI. With 6 bases removed from V and 0 bases from J, the gap between germline ends came to 12 bases.

V and J are TRBV9 and TRBJ2-1; possible D gene TRBD2, 5 bases. The CDR3 extends over 13 amino acids. Germline CDR1 reads SGDLS; CDR2 reads YYNGEE. V lost 3 bases and J lost 5, with 9 bases in between. The CDR3, as DNA: TGTGCCAGCAGCGAGAGGGTAGACAATGAGCAGTTCTTC. The encoded protein is CASSERVDNEQFF.

This clone appeared once. The genes are TRBV29-1 and TRBJ1-1; D gene unclear. V shed 2 bases and J shed 1 base, with 8 bases lying between them. Germline CDR1 and CDR2: SQVTM and ANQGSEA. The CDR3 is made up of 13 amino acids. CDR3 sequence reads: CSVEPTANTEAFF. The CDR3 DNA reads as TGCAGCGTTGAACCGACGGCGAACACTGAAGCTTTCTTT.

The CDR3 DNA follows: TGTGCCAGCAGCGTAGTAAGCCATGAGCAGTTCTTC. Its translation: CASSVVSHEQFF. The chain links TRBV9 to TRBJ2-1; D is uncertain. Germline assignment: CDR1 SGDLS and CDR2 YYNGEE. CDR3 length: 12 residues. V lost 0 bases, J lost 8 bases, and 6 bases lay in between.

The CDR3 region is CAFPGGRAQNTEAFF. CDR3 in DNA: TGTGCCTTCCCCGGCGGGAGGGCGCAGAACACTGAAGCTTTCTTT. V gene TRBV19 combines with J gene TRBJ1-1, with unresolved D. The V gene's germline CDR1 is LNHDA and CDR2 SQIVND (reference sequence). The CDR3 covers 15 residues. Trimming removed 11 bases at V and 1 base at J, with 20 bases between.

The V gene is TRBV7-9, the J gene TRBJ1-1; a possible D gene is TRBD1 (6 bases). Germline CDR1 is SEHNR and CDR2 is FQNEAQ (reference sequence). Deletions cut 0 bases from V and 3 bases from J, with 8 bases between. This CDR3 region has 14 residues. This CDR3 reads CASSLAAGDTEAFF. DNA for the CDR3: TGTGCCAGCAGCTTAGCGGCAGGGGACACTGAAGCTTTCTTT.

On this clone: This same CDR3 is encoded by further DNA sequences in the sample. The chain recombines TRBV20-1 with TRBJ2-3, with a tentative D call TRBD1 (5 bases). V gave up 3 bases and J gave up 4 bases, with 5 bases separating them. Germline V lookup: CDR1 DFQATT, CDR2 SNEGSKA (reference sequence). The CDR3 has 11 residues. The CDR3 DNA follows: TGCAGTGCTAGCAGGGCAGATACGCAGTATTTT. It codes for CSASRADTQYF.

The chain carries TRBV9 and TRBJ1-3; 7 bases fit TRBD1. The V and J ends lost 2 bases and 4 bases, in that order; junction bases with no gene match: 6. The CDR3 sequence is 15 residues long. The germline V gene encodes CDR1 SGDLS and CDR2 YYNGEE. The CDR3 sequence: CASSVSQGYGNTIYF. In nucleotides, the CDR3 is TGTGCCAGCAGCGTGTCACAGGGGTACGGAAACACCATATATTTT.

CDR3 sequence reads: CASSLVGASNTGELFF. CDR3 nucleotide sequence: TGTGCCAGCAGCTTAGTAGGGGCATCGAACACCGGGGAGCTGTTTTTT. The chain links TRBV11-2 to TRBJ2-2; D is possibly TRBD1 (5 bases). In germline, CDR1 is SGHAT, CDR2 FQNNGV. The CDR3 has 16 amino acids. V lost 1 base, J lost 0 bases, and 9 bases lay in between.

This clone was counted once. The rearrangement uses TRBV10-3 and TRBJ2-5; D is possibly TRBD2 (5 bases). V lost 3 bases, J lost 5 bases, and 10 bases lay in between. The germline V gene encodes CDR1 ENHRY and CDR2 SYGVKD. The CDR3 extends over 13 amino acids. The CDR3 DNA sequence: TGTGCCATCAGTGATCAGAGGGAGGAGACCCAGTACTTC. Residues: CAISDQREETQYF.

The V gene is TRBV29-1, the J gene TRBJ2-7; possibly TRBD1 for D (6 bases). V lost 5 bases to trimming and J lost 3 bases, with 11 bases between them. The CDR3 spans 12 residues. Germline CDR1 and CDR2: SQVTM and ANQGSEA. The CDR3 DNA follows: TGCAGCGTTAGGACAGCCAGCTACGAGCAGTACTTC. It yields the protein CSVRTASYEQYF.

The table lists this clone with a count of one. This chain connects TRBV9 to TRBJ2-1; the match to TRBD1 covers 7 bases. The CDR3 has 14 residues. The V segment lost 0 bases and the J segment 7 bases; nucleotides outside the gene matches: 4. The germline V gene has CDR1 SGDLS and CDR2 YYNGEE. The CDR3 is CASSVVGQSNEQFF. CDR3 nucleotide sequence: TGTGCCAGCAGCGTAGTGGGACAGTCGAATGAGCAGTTCTTC.

The chain joins TRBV6-5 to TRBJ1-1; D is unresolved. Trimming took 2 bases from V and 1 from J, leaving 8 bases between them. CDR1 is MNHEY, CDR2 SVGAGI, per germline. The CDR3 has 14 residues. CDR3 amino acids: CASSYNHPNTEAFF. For the CDR3, the DNA is TGTGCCAGCAGTTACAATCATCCGAACACTGAAGCTTTCTTT.

In its sample, this clone was seen a few times. The chain uses TRBV7-9 and TRBJ2-7; D is unresolved. Germline V gene sequence: CDR1 SEHNR, CDR2 FQNEAQ (reference sequence). This CDR3 is 11 amino acids long. V lost 4 bases to trimming and J lost 5 bases, with 6 bases between them. The CDR3 DNA reads TGTGCCAGCAGCTCAATACACGAGCAGTACTTC. It encodes CASSSIHEQYF.

This clone was seen only once. The DNA of the CDR3 is TGTGCCAGTAGTATGGTGGGGGCGCGCGGCTACACCTTC. It specifies CASSMVGARGYTF. The chain is built from TRBV19 and TRBJ1-2; the D gene is possibly TRBD1 (6 bases). Trimming took 3 bases from V and 8 from J, leaving 13 bases between them. CDR1 is LNHDA, CDR2 SQIVND, per germline (reference sequence). This CDR3 region has 13 residues.

This clone showed up just once. V gene TRBV14 combines with J gene TRBJ2-1; 10 positions agree with TRBD1. V lost 5 bases, J lost 4 bases, and 8 bases stayed unmatched. The CDR3 length is 16 residues. Germline CDR1 and CDR2: SGHDN and FVKESK. CDR3 sequence reads: CASSEQDRGLYNEQFF. The CDR3 region has the DNA TGTGCCAGCAGCGAACAAGACAGGGGGCTATACAATGAGCAGTTCTTC.